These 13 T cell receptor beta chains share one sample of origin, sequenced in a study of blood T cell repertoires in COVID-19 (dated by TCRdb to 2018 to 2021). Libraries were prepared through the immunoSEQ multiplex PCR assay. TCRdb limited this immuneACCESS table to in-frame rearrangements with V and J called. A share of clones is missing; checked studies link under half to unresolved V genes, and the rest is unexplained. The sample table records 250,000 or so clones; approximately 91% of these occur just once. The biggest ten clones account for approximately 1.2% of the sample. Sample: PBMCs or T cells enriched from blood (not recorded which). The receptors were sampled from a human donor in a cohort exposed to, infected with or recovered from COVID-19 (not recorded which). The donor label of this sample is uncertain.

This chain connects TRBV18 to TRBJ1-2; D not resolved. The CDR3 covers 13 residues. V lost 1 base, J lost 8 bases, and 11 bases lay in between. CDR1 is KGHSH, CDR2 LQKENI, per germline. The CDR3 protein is CASSPRHLGGYTF. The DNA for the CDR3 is TGTGCCAGCTCACCACGACACCTGGGCGGCTACACCTTC. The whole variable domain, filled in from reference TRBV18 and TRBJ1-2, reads NAGVMQNPRHLVRRRGQEARLRCSPMKGHSHVYWYRQLPEEGLKFMVYLQKENIIDESGMPKERFSAEFPKEGPSILRIQQVVRGDSAAYFCASSPRHLGGYTFGSGTRLTVV.

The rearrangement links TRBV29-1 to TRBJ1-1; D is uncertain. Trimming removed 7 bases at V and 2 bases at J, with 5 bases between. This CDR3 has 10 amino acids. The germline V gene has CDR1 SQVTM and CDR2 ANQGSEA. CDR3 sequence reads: CSGRNTEAFF. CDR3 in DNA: TGCAGCGGTAGAAACACTGAAGCTTTCTTT.

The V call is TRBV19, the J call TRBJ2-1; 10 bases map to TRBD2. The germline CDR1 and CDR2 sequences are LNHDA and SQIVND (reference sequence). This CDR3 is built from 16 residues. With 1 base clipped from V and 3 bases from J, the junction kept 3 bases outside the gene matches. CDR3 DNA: TGTGCCAGTAGTATAGTAAGCGGGGGGGACTACAATGAGCAGTTCTTC. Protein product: CASSIVSGGDYNEQFF.

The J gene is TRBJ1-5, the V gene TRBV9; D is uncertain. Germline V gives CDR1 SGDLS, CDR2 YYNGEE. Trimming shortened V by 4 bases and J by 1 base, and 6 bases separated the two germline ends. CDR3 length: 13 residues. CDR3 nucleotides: TGTGCCAGCAGCCCCACAAGCAATCAGCCCCAGCATTTT. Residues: CASSPTSNQPQHF.

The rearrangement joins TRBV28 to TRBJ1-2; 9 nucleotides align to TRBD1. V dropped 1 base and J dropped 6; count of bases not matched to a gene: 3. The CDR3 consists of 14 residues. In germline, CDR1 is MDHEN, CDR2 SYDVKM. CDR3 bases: TGTGCCAGCAGTTTATATGGGACAGGGAATGGCTACACCTTC. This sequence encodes CASSLYGTGNGYTF.

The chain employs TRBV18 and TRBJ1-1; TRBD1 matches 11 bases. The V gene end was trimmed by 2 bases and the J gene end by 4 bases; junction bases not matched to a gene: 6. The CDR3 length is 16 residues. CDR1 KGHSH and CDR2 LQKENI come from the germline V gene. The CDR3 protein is CASSPWGQGGSTEAFF. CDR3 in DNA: TGTGCCAGCTCACCATGGGGACAGGGGGGGAGCACTGAAGCTTTCTTT.

CDR3: CASSLDSYGYTF. The CDR3 coding sequence is TGCGCCAGCAGCTTGGATAGCTATGGCTACACCTTC. This chain uses TRBV5-1 with TRBJ1-2; D is unresolved. This CDR3 spans 12 amino acids. Germline assignment: CDR1 SGHRS and CDR2 YFSETQ. Trimming pared 0 bases from V and 4 bases from J, leaving 4 bases between.

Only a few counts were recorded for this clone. The CDR3, as DNA: TGTGCCAGCAGTGACGACAGGGAGTGGGAGAACACTGAAGCTTTCTTT. This encodes CASSDDREWENTEAFF. The V and J genes are TRBV2 and TRBJ1-1; TRBD1 matches at 7 bases. The CDR3 extends over 16 amino acids. The germline V gene has CDR1 SNHLY and CDR2 FYNNEI. The V gene end was trimmed by 3 bases and the J gene end by 1 base; junction bases not matched to a gene: 8.

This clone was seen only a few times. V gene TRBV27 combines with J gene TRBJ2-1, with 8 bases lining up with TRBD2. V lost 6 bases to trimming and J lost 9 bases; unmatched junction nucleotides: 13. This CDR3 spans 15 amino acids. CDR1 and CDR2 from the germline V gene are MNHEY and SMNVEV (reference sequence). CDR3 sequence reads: CASRGVAGRLLEQFF. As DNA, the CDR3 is TGTGCCAGCAGAGGGGTAGCGGGGCGCCTTCTTGAGCAGTTCTTC.

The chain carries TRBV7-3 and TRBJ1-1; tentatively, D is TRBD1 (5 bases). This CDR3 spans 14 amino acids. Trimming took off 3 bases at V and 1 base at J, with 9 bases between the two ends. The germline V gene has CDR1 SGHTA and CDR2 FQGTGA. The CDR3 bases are TGTGCCAGCAGCTTCGGGACTGGGAACACTGAAGCTTTCTTT. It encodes CASSFGTGNTEAFF.

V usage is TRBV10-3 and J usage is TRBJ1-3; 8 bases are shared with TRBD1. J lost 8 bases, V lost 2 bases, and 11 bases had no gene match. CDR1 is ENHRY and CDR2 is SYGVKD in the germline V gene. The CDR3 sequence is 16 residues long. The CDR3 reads CAISEGVTGESDTIYF. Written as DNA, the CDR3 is TGTGCCATCAGTGAGGGGGTGACAGGGGAGTCGGACACCATATATTTT.

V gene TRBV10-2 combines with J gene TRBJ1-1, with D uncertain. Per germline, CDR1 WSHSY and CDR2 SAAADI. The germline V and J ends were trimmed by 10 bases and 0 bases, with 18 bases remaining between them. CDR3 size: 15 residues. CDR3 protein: CAILGGSEMNTEAFF. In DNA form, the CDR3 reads TGCGCCATCCTCGGCGGGAGCGAAATGAACACTGAAGCTTTCTTT.

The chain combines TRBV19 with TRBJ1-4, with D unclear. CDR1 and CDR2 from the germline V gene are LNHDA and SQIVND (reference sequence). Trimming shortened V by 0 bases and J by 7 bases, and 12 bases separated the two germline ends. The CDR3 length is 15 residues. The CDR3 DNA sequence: TGTGCCAGTAGTATAGATCCTCGAGGTATTGAAAAACTGTTTTTT. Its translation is CASSIDPRGIEKLFF.